The TCR beta chain under discussion was sequenced for a study of cytomegalovirus exposure and HLA in healthy donors. Broader study findings: The productive fraction for most TCR beta V segments was about 90% or about 30% in an earlier analysis.

Concerning this clone itself: Antigen: not known.

Primers: 60 Vbeta forward and 13 Jbeta reverse. Clones were sequenced by immunoSEQ multiplex PCR, and TCRdb holds only the in-frame ones, with some missing. The sample records around 93,000 clones, approximately 81% being singletons. The length of the CDR3 is 15 residues. Germline lookup yields CDR1 MDHEN and CDR2 SYDVKM. With V trimmed by 3 bases and J by 6 bases, 6 bases remained unmatched. The sequence was obtained from a woman between 40 and 55 years old in good health and CMV-seronegative. Material: PBMCs. The chain combines TRBV28 with TRBJ2-1; 9 bases are shared with TRBD1. The CDR3 here is CASSLRTGDPNEQFF. In nucleotides, the CDR3 is TGTGCCAGCAGTTTGCGGACAGGGGATCCCAATGAGCAGTTCTTC.